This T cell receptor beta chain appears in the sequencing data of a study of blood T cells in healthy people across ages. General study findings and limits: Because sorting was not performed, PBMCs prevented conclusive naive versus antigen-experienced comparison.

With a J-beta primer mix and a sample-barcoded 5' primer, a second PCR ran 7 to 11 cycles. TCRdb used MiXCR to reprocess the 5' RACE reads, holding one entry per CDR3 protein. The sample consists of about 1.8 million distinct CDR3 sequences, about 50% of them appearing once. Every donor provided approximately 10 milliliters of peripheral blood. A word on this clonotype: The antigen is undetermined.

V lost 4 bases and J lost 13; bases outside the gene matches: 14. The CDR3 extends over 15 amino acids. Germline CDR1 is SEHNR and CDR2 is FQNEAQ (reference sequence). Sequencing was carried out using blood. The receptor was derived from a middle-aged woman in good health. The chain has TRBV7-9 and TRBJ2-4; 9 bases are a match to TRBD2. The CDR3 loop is CASSSTLAGAMEQYF. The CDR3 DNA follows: TGTGCCAGCAGCTCAACCTTAGCGGGAGCAATGGAGCAGTACTTC.